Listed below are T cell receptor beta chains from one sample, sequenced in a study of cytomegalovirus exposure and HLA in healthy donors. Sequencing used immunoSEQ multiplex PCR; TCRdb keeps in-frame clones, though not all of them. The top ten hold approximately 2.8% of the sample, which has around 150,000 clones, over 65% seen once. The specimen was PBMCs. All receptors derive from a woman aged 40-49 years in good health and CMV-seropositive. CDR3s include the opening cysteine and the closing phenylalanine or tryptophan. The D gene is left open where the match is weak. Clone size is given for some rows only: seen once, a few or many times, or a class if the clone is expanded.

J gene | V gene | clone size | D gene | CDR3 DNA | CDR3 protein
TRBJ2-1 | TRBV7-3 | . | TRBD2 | TGTGCCAGCAGCTTAAGAACTAGCGGGGGTCGCTACAATGAGCAGTTCTTC | CASSLRTSGGRYNEQFF
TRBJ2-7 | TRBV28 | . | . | TGTGCCAGCAGCCCTAGTTACGACTCCTACGAGCAGTACTTC | CASSPSYDSYEQYF
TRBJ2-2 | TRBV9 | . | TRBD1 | TGTGCCAGCAGCGAGACAGGGACGGGCGGGGAGCTGTTTTTT | CASSETGTGGELFF
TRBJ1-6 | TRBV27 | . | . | TGTGCCAGCAGTCTAGGTCCGGGGTCACCCCTCCACTTT | CASSLGPGSPLHF
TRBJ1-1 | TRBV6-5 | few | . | TGTGCCAGCAGTTACCCGGGACGAGCGGGCACTGAAGCTTTCTTT | CASSYPGRAGTEAFF
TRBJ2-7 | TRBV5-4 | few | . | TGTGCCAGCAGCTTTCGGGGGACAGTTCACGAGCAGTACTTC | CASSFRGTVHEQYF
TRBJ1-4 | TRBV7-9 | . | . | TGTGCCAGCAGCTTGGGAGGAAAACTGTTTTTT | CASSLGGKLFF
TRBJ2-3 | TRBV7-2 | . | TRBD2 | TGTGCCAGCAGCTTAGTGGGGGGACTAGCGGGCTCCGATACGCAGTATTTT | CASSLVGGLAGSDTQYF
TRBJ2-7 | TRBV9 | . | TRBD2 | TGTGCCAGCAGCCCAAGAGGGAGGGCCGGAGATGAGCAGTACTTC | CASSPRGRAGDEQYF
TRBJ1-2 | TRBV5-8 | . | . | TGTGCCAGCAGCTTGCACACCAACTATGGCTACACCTTC | CASSLHTNYGYTF
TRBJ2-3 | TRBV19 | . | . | TGTGCCAGTAGTCCCCCCGGGGGCACAGATACGCAGTATTTT | CASSPPGGTDTQYF
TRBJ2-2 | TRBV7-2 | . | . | TGTGCCAGCAGCTTGTTTGCGGGCAGAGGCACCGGGGAGCTGTTTTTT | CASSLFAGRGTGELFF
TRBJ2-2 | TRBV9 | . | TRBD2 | TGTGCCAGCGGACTAGCGGGAGGTTGGACCGGGGAGCTGTTTTTT | CASGLAGGWTGELFF
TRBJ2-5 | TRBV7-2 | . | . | TGTGCCAGCAGCCCCCCAGGGGTCCAAGAGACCCAGTACTTC | CASSPPGVQETQYF
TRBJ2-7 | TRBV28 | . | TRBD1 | TGTGCCAGCAGTTTAGACAGGGTCGAGCAGTACTTC | CASSLDRVEQYF
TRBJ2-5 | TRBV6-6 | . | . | TGTGCCAGCAGTTACGGTGGACCTTTACTAGTAGACCAGTACTTC | CASSYGGPLLVDQYF
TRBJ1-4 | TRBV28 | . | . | TGTGCCAGCAGTTTATCGGGGTCGGTAGGTGAAAAACTGTTTTTT | CASSLSGSVGEKLFF
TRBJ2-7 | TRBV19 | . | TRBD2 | TGTGCCAGTAGTATAGCCGGACTAGCGGGCCATACCTACGAGCAGTACTTC | CASSIAGLAGHTYEQYF
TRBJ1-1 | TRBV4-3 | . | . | TGCGCCAGCAGCCATGGGCCAGATAACACTGAAGCTTTCTTT | CASSHGPDNTEAFF
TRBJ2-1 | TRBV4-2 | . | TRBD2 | TGTGCCAGCAGCCTCACCGGGACTAGCGGGAGTAATGAGCAGTTCTTC | CASSLTGTSGSNEQFF
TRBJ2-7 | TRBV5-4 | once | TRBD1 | TGTGCCAGCAGCTCGGGTGGGACAGGGGGGTTTGATGAGCAGTACTTC | CASSSGGTGGFDEQYF
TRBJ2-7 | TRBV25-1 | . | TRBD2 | TGTGCCAGCAGTGGTTTCGGACTAGCGGGCCTCGAGCAGTACTTC | CASSGFGLAGLEQYF
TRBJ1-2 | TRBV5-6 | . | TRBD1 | TGTGCCAGCAGCCTGATTGACGGACAGGGACGATATGGCTACACCTTC | CASSLIDGQGRYGYTF
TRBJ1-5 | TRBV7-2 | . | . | TGTGCCAGCAGCTTAGGTCCTAGAGGGGGAAGAGGCAATCAGCCCCAGCATTTT | CASSLGPRGGRGNQPQHF
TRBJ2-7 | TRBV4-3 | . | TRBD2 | TGCGCCAGCAGCCAAGAGCAGCGGGGGGGGACTCCCTACGAGCAGTACTTC | CASSQEQRGGTPYEQYF
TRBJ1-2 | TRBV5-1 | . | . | TGCGCCAGCAGCCCGGGGGGATCGGAGGGCCATGGCTACACCTTC | CASSPGGSEGHGYTF
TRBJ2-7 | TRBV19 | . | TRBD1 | TGTGCCAGTAGTATCTGGGGACAGGGAACCTACGAGCAGTACTTC | CASSIWGQGTYEQYF
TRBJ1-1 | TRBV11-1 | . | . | TGTGCCAGCAGCTTAGCTCCCGGCAGGGTGGGCACTGAAGCTTTCTTT | CASSLAPGRVGTEAFF
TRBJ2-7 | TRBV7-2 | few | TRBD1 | TGCGCCAGCAGCCAAGGGACCCCCGGGACAGGGAGCGAGCAGTACTTC | CASSQGTPGTGSEQYF